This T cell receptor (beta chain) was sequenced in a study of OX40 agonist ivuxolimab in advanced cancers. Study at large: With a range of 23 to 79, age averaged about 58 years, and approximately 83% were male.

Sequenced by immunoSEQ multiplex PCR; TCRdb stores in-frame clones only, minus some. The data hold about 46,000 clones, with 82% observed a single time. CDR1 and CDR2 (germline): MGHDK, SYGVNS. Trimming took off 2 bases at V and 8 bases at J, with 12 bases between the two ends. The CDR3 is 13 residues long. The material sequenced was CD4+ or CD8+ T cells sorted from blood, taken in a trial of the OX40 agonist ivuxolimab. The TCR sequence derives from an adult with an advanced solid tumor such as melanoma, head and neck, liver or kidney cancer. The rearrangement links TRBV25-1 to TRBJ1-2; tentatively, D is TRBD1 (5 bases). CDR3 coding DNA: TGTGCCAGCAGTGAACCGGGACTGAAGGGCTACACCTTC. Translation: CASSEPGLKGYTF.